This T cell receptor beta chain was sequenced during a study of Graves' ophthalmopathy and Graves' hyperthyroidism. Researchers took RNA transcripts and amplified TCR beta CDR3 regions from them. HTBI primers primed a first-round RT-PCR, and a second-round multiplex PCR followed. One entry per CDR3 protein, called by TCRdb with MiXCR from the multiplex PCR reads. The profile shows about 700,000 distinct CDR3 sequences, roughly 41% of them singletons. The CDR3 contains 14 residues. Looked up from germline, CDR1 is MNHNS and CDR2 is SASEGT. As concerns this clonotype: Antigen specificity is unknown. At one end the junction does not follow the germline gene, possibly because of a read error.

Study-level findings and limits: The authors also found most expanded thyroid clonotypes above 0.001 frequency in blood.

The sample consisted of peripheral blood. The rearrangement uses TRBV6-1 and TRBJ2-7; the D is unclear. The J call may be mistaken, given a closer DNA end match to TRBJ2-1. The source is an adult man with Graves' ophthalmopathy. The CDR3 reads CATSDLETHNEQFF. CDR3 nucleotides: TGTGCCACCAGTGATTTGGAGACTCACAATGAGCAGTTCTTC.